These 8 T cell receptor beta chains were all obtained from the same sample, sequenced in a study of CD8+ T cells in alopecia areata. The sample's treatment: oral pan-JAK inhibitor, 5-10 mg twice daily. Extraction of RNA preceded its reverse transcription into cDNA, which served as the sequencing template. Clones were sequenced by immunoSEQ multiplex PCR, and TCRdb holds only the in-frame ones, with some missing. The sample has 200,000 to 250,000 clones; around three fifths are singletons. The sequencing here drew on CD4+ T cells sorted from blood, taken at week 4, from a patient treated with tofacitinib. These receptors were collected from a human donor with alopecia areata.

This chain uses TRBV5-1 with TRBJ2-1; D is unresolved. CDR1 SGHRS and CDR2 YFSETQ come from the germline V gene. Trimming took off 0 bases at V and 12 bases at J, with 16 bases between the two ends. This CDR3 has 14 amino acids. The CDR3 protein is CASSLDYFESGQFF. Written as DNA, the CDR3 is TGCGCCAGCAGCTTGGACTACTTCGAGTCTGGGCAGTTCTTC.

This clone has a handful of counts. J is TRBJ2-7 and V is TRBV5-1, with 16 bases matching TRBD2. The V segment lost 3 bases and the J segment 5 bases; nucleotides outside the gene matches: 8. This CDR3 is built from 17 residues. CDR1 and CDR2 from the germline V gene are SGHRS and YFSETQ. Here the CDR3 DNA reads TGCGCCAGCAGCTCGGGACTAGCGGGGGGGCCTAGCCACGAGCAGTACTTC. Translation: CASSSGLAGGPSHEQYF.

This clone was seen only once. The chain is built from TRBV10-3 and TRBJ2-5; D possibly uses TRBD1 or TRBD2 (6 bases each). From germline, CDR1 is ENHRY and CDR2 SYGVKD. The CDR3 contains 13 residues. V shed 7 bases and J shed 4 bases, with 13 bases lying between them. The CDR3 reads CAITGGRAETQYF. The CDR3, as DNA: TGTGCCATCACCGGGGGCAGAGCAGAGACCCAGTACTTC.

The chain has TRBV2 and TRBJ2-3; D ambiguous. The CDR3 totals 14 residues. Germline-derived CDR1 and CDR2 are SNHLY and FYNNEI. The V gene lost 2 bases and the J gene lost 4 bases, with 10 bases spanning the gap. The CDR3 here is CASSEQVSPDTQYF. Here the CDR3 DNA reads TGTGCCAGCAGTGAACAGGTATCACCAGATACGCAGTATTTT. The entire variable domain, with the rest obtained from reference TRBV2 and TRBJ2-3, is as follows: EPEVTQTPSHQVTQMGQEVILRCVPISNHLYFYWYRQILGQKVEFLVSFYNNEISEKSEIFDDQFSVERPDGSNFTLKIRSTKLEDSAMYFCASSEQVSPDTQYFGPGTRLTVL.

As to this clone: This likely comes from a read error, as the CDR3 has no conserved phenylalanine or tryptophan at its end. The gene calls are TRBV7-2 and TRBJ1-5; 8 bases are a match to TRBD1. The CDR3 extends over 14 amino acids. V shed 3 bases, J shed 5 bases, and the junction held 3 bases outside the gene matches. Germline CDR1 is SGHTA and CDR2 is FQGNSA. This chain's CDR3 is CASSFKQGDQPQHS. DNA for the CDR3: TGTGCCAGCAGCTTTAAACAGGGGGATCAGCCCCAGCATTCT.

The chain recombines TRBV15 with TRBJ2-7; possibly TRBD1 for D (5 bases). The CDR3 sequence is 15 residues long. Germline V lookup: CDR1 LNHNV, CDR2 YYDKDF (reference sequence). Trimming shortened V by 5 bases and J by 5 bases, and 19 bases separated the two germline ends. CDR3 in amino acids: CATSRKSLGANEQYF. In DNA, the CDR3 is TGTGCCACCAGCCGAAAGAGCCTTGGGGCGAACGAGCAGTACTTC.

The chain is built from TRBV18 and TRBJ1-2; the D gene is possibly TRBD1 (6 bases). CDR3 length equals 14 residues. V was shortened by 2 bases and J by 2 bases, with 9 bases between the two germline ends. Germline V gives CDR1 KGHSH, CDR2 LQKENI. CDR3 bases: TGTGCCAGCTCACCAGGACAGCAGAACTATGGCTACACCTTC. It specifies CASSPGQQNYGYTF.

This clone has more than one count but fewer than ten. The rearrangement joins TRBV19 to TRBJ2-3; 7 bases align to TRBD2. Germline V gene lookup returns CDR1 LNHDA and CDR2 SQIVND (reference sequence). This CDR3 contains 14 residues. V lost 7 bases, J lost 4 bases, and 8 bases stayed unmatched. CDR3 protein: CASMKGLVPDTQYF. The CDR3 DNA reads TGTGCCAGTATGAAAGGACTAGTCCCAGATACGCAGTATTTT.